This T cell receptor beta chain was found in a study of blood T cell repertoires in COVID-19. Study context: The analysed material was cDNA or gDNA that came from T cells, B-cell-depleted T cells, or PBMCs.

In the original workflow: Quantification of nucleated cells was approximated via reference gene primer amplification. The table came from immunoSEQ multiplex PCR; TCRdb's copy has only in-frame clones and leaves some out. D and trimming were read from the DNA, whereas the V and J calls and clone size are those reported in that table. In the table there are some 150,000 clones, about nine tenths of which are singletons. Losses at the gene ends were 3 bases for V and 0 bases for J; bases not matched to a gene: 6. The length of the CDR3 is 16 residues. Germline lookup yields CDR1 SGHAT and CDR2 FQNNGV. This chain connects TRBV11-2 to TRBJ2-7; the match to TRBD2 covers 9 bases. This receptor was taken from a woman in her fifties or sixties who had recovered from COVID-19. Sequencing was performed on peripheral blood. The CDR3 region has the DNA TGTGCCAGCAGCTTCCTAAGCGGGGGGCTCTCCTACGAGCAGTACTTC. Protein product: CASSFLSGGLSYEQYF. The full variable domain, in which reference TRBV11-2 and TRBJ2-7 provide the parts outside the CDR3, is EAGVAQSPRYKIIEKRQSVAFWCNPISGHATLYWYQQILGQGPKLLIQFQNNGVVDDSQLPKDRFSAERLKGVDSTLKIQPAKLEDSAVYLCASSFLSGGLSYEQYFGPGTRLTVT.